A single sample gave rise to the 3 T cell receptor beta chains below, sequenced in a study of cytomegalovirus exposure and HLA in healthy donors (TCRdb year 2017). Library preparation employed the immunoSEQ multiplex PCR assay. For the multiplex PCR, a mixture combining 60 forward primers for TCR Vbeta segments and 13 reverse primers for TCR Jbeta segments was used. TCRdb provides this immuneACCESS table in a form limited to in-frame rearrangements. Some clones are lacking; in checked studies, under half of them reflect an unresolved V gene, and why the rest are absent is not known. For this sample the table gives about 130,000 clones, of which less than 80% were detected only once. The top ten clonotypes cover roughly 3.5% of the sample. Sequencing input: PBMCs. All receptors come from a woman in her forties or fifties in good health and CMV-seronegative.

This chain joins TRBV6-5 and TRBJ1-3; D not certain. The CDR3 runs 15 residues. The germline gives CDR1 MNHEY, CDR2 SVGAGI. The germline V and J ends were trimmed by 6 bases and 4 bases, with 16 bases remaining between them. The CDR3 DNA sequence: TGTGCCAGCAGCCCAAGATCACAGAGCGGAAACACCATATATTTT. Translated: CASSPRSQSGNTIYF.

The gene calls are TRBV15 and TRBJ2-7; 11 nucleotides align to TRBD2. The CDR3 runs 18 residues. Germline V gives CDR1 LNHNV, CDR2 YYDKDF (reference sequence). V gave up 0 bases and J gave up 4 bases; unmatched junction bases: 11. In nucleotides, the CDR3 is TGTGCCACCAGCAGAGAAGGGCGGATAGCGGGAGGGGGGTACGAGCAGTACTTC. Protein product: CATSREGRIAGGGYEQYF.

The V and J genes are TRBV10-3 and TRBJ2-2; 7 nucleotides align to TRBD2. V lost 9 bases to trimming and J lost 3 bases; unmatched junction nucleotides: 4. Germline V lookup: CDR1 ENHRY, CDR2 SYGVKD. The CDR3 is 13 residues long. The CDR3 nucleotides read TGTGCCATGGGGGGGGTCGACACCGGGGAGCTGTTTTTT. Its protein product is CAMGGVDTGELFF.